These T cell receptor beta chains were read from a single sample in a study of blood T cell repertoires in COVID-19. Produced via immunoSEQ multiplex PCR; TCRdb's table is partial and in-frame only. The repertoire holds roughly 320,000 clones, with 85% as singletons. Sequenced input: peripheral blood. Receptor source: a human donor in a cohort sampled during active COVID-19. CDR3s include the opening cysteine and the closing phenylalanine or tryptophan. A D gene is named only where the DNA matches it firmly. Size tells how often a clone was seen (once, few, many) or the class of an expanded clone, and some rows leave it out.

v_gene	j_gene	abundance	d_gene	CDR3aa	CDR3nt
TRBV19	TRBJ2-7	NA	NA	CASSLTLVRVPSSYEQYF	TGTGCCAGTAGTCTCACCCTCGTTCGGGTCCCGAGCTCCTACGAGCAGTACTTC
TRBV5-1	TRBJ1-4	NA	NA	CASSFFGGLNEKLFF	TGCGCCAGCAGCTTTTTCGGGGGACTTAATGAAAAACTGTTTTTT
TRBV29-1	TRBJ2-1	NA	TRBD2	CSVVLAGVNEQFF	TGCAGCGTTGTCCTAGCGGGCGTCAATGAGCAGTTCTTC
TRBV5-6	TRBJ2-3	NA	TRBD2	CASSRQSGGAADTQYF	TGTGCCAGCAGCCGGCAAAGCGGGGGGGCCGCAGATACGCAGTATTTT
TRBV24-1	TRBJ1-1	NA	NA	CATSGVRGTNTEAFF	TGTGCCACCAGTGGGGTCCGGGGAACAAACACTGAAGCTTTCTTT
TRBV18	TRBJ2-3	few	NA	CASSPPPATSTDTQYF	TGTGCCAGCTCACCACCCCCAGCGACGAGCACAGATACGCAGTATTTT
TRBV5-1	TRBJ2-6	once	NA	CASSSLIPSGANVLTF	TGCGCCAGCAGCTCGTTAATCCCCTCTGGGGCCAACGTCCTGACTTTC
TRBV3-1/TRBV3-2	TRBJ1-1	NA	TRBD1	CASSQEGGMNTEAFF	TGTGCCAGCAGCCAAGAAGGGGGCATGAACACTGAAGCTTTCTTT
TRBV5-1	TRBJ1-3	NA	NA	CASSAVSGTLRDTIYF	TGCGCCAGCAGCGCAGTGAGCGGGACGTTGAGGGACACCATATATTTT
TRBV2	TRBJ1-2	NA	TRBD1	CASRRDRASDGYTF	TGTGCCAGCAGGAGAGACAGGGCGAGTGATGGCTACACCTTC
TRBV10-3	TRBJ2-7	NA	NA	CAISEGQNYEQYF	TGTGCCATCAGTGAGGGACAGAACTACGAGCAGTACTTC
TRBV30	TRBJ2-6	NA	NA	CAWGGRVWQGSSGANVLTF	TGTGCCTGGGGGGGGAGAGTGTGGCAGGGGAGCTCTGGGGCCAACGTCCTGACTTTC
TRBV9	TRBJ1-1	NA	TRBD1	CASSVGDRVFTEAFF	TGTGCCAGCAGCGTAGGGGACAGGGTGTTCACTGAAGCTTTCTTT
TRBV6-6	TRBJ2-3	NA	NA	CASRNPVDGGDTQYF	TGTGCCAGCAGAAACCCTGTGGATGGAGGGGATACGCAGTATTTT
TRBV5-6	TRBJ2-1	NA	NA	CASSLEDISYNEQFF	TGTGCCAGCAGCTTGGAGGACATCTCCTACAATGAGCAGTTCTTC
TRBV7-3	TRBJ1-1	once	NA	CASSISLDTEAFF	TGTGCCAGCAGCATTTCTCTTGACACTGAAGCTTTCTTT
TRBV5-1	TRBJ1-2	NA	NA	CASSRRGGGDGYTF	TGCGCCAGCAGCCGCCGGGGTGGGGGCGATGGCTACACCTTC
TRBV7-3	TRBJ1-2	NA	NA	CASSLPGLNGYTF	TGTGCCAGCAGCTTACCAGGACTCAATGGCTACACCTTC
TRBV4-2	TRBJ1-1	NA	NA	CASSQDPMLSTEAFF	TGTGCCAGCAGCCAAGATCCGATGTTGAGCACTGAAGCTTTCTTT
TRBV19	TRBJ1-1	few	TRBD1	CASIPRTGGPTEAFF	TGTGCCAGTATCCCTAGGACAGGGGGCCCCACTGAAGCTTTCTTT
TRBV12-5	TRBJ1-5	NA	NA	CASGFQEGPTYSNQPQHF	TGTGCTAGTGGTTTTCAGGAGGGGCCTACGTATAGCAATCAGCCCCAGCATTTT
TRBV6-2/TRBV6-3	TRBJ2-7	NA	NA	CASSTALQGSYEQYF	TGTGCCAGCAGTACGGCTCTACAGGGTTCCTACGAGCAGTACTTC
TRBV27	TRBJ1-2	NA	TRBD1	CASSLGQSYGYTF	TGTGCCAGCAGTTTGGGACAGAGCTATGGCTACACCTTC
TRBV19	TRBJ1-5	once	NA	CASGGGFRQPQHF	TGTGCCAGTGGGGGGGGCTTCAGGCAGCCCCAGCATTTT
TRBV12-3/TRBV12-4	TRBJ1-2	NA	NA	CASGGSRVYGYTF	TGTGCCAGCGGCGGAAGCAGGGTTTATGGCTACACCTTC
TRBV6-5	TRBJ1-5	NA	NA	CASSFQGSQPQHF	TGTGCCAGCAGTTTCCAGGGCAGTCAGCCCCAGCATTTT
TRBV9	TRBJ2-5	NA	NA	CASSVDHEYGGETQYF	TGTGCCAGCAGCGTAGACCATGAGTACGGCGGAGAGACCCAGTACTTC
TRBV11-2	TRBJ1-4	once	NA	CASSLKGQGWTEKLFF	TGTGCCAGCAGCTTAAAGGGGCAGGGCTGGACTGAAAAACTGTTTTTT
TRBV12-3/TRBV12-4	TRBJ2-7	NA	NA	CASSLGIREQYF	TGTGCCAGCAGTTTGGGCATCAGGGAGCAGTACTTC
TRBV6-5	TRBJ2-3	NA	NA	CASSYSRGSTDTQYF	TGTGCCAGCAGTTACTCTCGGGGGTCCACAGATACGCAGTATTTT
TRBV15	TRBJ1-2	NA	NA	CATSPPEGSGGYTF	TGTGCCACCAGCCCACCGGAGGGGTCGGGAGGCTACACCTTC
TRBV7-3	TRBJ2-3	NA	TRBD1	CASSSDRVDTQYF	TGTGCCAGCAGCTCTGACAGGGTGGATACGCAGTATTTT
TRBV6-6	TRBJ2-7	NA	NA	CASLGNRGGEQYF	TGTGCCAGCTTAGGGAACAGGGGGGGCGAGCAGTACTTC
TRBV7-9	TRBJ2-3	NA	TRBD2	CASSYGSGGEGDTQYF	TGTGCCAGCAGCTACGGATCTGGGGGGGAGGGAGATACGCAGTATTTT
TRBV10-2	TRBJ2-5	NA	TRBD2	CASSAVLAGGEETQYF	TGCGCCAGCAGCGCAGTCCTAGCGGGGGGAGAAGAGACCCAGTACTTC
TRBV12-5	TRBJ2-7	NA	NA	CASGPRIQTPYEQYF	TGTGCTAGTGGACCCAGGATCCAAACTCCCTACGAGCAGTACTTC
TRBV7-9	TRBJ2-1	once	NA	CASSWDSYNEQFF	TGTGCCAGCAGTTGGGACTCTTACAATGAGCAGTTCTTC
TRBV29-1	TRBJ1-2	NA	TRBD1	CSVGGQGVSYGYTF	TGCAGCGTTGGGGGACAGGGGGTGAGCTATGGCTACACCTTC
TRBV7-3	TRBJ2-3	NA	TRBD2	CASSPRRGSGATSTDTQYF	TGTGCCAGCAGCCCACGCCGTGGTAGCGGGGCAACTAGCACAGATACGCAGTATTTT
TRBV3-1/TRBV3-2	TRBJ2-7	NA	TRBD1	CASSPEDRVWSEQYF	TGTGCCAGCAGCCCAGAGGACAGGGTTTGGTCGGAGCAGTACTTC
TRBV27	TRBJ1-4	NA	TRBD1	CASSTDRGAEKLFF	TGTGCCAGCAGTACGGACAGGGGAGCGGAAAAACTGTTTTTT
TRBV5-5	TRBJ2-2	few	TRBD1	CASSPLATDRTNTGELFF	TGTGCCAGCAGCCCCCTCGCCACGGACAGGACGAACACCGGGGAGCTGTTTTTT
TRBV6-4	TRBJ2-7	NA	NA	CASSESVYSYEQYF	TGTGCCAGCAGTGAGTCGGTGTACTCCTACGAGCAGTACTTC
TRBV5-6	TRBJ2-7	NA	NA	CASSLSGVGEQYF	TGTGCCAGCAGCTTGTCAGGGGTTGGGGAGCAGTACTTC
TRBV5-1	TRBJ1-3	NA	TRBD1	CASSLGQTGNTIYF	TGCGCCAGCAGCCTGGGACAGACTGGAAACACCATATATTTT
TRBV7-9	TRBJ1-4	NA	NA	CASSLTGSTNEKLFF	TGTGCCAGCAGCCTCACAGGATCAACTAATGAAAAACTGTTTTTT
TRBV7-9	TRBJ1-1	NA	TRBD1	CASDLGKGATEAFF	TGTGCCAGCGACTTGGGTAAGGGGGCTACTGAAGCTTTCTTT
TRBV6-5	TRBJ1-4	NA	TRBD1	CASSSQGAFYEKLFF	TGTGCCAGCAGTTCACAGGGGGCTTTCTATGAAAAACTGTTTTTT
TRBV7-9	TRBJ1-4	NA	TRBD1	CASSQQGAINEKLFF	TGTGCCAGCAGCCAACAGGGGGCAATTAATGAAAAACTGTTTTTT
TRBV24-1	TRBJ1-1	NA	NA	CATSDSQGKAFF	TGTGCCACCAGTGATTCGCAGGGTAAAGCTTTCTTT
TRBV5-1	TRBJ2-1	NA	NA	CASSRRVGDNEQFF	TGCGCCAGCAGCAGAAGAGTCGGAGACAATGAGCAGTTCTTC
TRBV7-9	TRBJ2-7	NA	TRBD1	CASSLMDRGPVEQYF	TGTGCCAGCAGCTTAATGGACAGGGGGCCGGTCGAGCAGTACTTC